This TCR beta chain was found in a study of T cell responses to AZD1222 COVID-19 vaccine. General study points: Spike-specific TCR breadth and depth were elevated following two AZD1222 doses.

Of note for this clone: Antigen: not known.

With 5 bases clipped from V and 5 bases from J, the junction kept 10 bases outside the gene matches. The CDR3 is 16 residues long. Germline V gives CDR1 SGHVS, CDR2 FQNEAQ. The method was immunoSEQ multiplex PCR; TCRdb's version includes in-frame clones alone and lacks a portion of them. The sample lists about 160,000 clones; about 91% were seen once. The receptor's source is an adult in good health. The material sequenced was peripheral blood, taken on day 0 of MenACWY control vaccination. The V and J genes are TRBV7-8 and TRBJ1-5; 9 bases are a match to TRBD1. The chain's CDR3 is CASSRDRASGDQPQHF. CDR3 coding DNA: TGTGCCAGCAGCCGGGACAGGGCCTCCGGCGATCAGCCCCAGCATTTT. Full variable domain (outside the CDR3, taken from reference TRBV7-8 and TRBJ1-5): GAGVSQSPRYKVAKRGQDVALRCDPISGHVSLFWYQQALGQGPEFLTYFQNEAQLDKSGLPSDRFFAERPEGSVSTLKIQRTQQEDSAVYLCASSRDRASGDQPQHFGDGTRLSIL.